One sample yielded the 4 T cell receptor beta chains listed below, sequenced in a study of cytomegalovirus exposure and HLA in healthy donors. The PCR employed 60 Vbeta primers together with 13 Jbeta primers. Libraries were prepared by immunoSEQ multiplex PCR; TCRdb keeps only in-frame clonotypes and omits some of them. The table shows some 150,000 clones, with 79% occurring only once. The specimen was PBMCs. The receptors derive from a human donor in good health.

This clone was counted a single time. The V call is TRBV7-2, the J call TRBJ2-5; D ambiguous. Looked up from germline, CDR1 is SGHTA and CDR2 is FQGNSA. V was cut by 7 bases and J by 5 bases, with 11 bases left in between. The CDR3 spans 12 residues. The DNA for the CDR3 is TGTGCCAGCAAAGGAGACGTGGAGACCCAGTACTTC. The encoded protein is CASKGDVETQYF.

This clone was detected only once. This chain connects TRBV7-9 to TRBJ1-3; 8 nucleotides line up with TRBD1. The J segment lost 8 bases and the V segment lost 6 bases, leaving 15 bases of the junction unmatched. Germline loops: CDR1 SEHNR, CDR2 FQNEAQ (reference sequence). The CDR3 covers 16 residues. The CDR3 DNA sequence: TGTGCCAGCAGTTCTAACGCCGGGACAGGCAGTTACACCATATATTTT. Its protein product is CASSSNAGTGSYTIYF.

The genes are TRBV30 and TRBJ2-2; no clear D. Trimming pared 4 bases from V and 7 bases from J, leaving 13 bases between. The germline gives CDR1 GTSNPN, CDR2 SVGIG (reference sequence). The CDR3 totals 13 residues. As DNA, the CDR3 is TGTGCCTGGATCCCCTACAGAGTCGGGGAGCTGTTTTTT. It is translated as CAWIPYRVGELFF.

This clone was picked up a small number of times. The gene calls are TRBV7-8 and TRBJ2-5; D perhaps matches TRBD2 (7 bases). V was pared by 0 bases and J by 1 base, with 15 bases between. The CDR3 is 17 amino acids. CDR1 and CDR2 (germline): SGHVS, FQNEAQ. CDR3 sequence: CASSLARGGGLQETQYF. The CDR3 nucleotides read TGTGCCAGCAGCTTAGCGCGGGGCGGGGGCCTCCAAGAGACCCAGTACTTC.